This T cell receptor beta chain is drawn from a study of cytotoxic CD8 clonotypes in ibrutinib-treated CLL (dated by TCRdb to about 2021). At the level of the whole study: The cohort was composed of roughly ten relapsed/refractory and fewer than 16 treatment-naive patients; IGHV unmutated status was identified in roughly 17 patients. Cryopreserved peripheral blood mononuclear cells were collected before treatment, at response, and at either disease progression or sustained remission. Longitudinal samples were obtainable from about 30% of the 86 participants in the trial. Samples at response were collected after a median of about twelve months of treatment, with a range of about 6 to 36 months. Responses were partial in some 24 patients and complete in 2; after median about 5.5 years follow-up, about 15 stayed in remission and some twelve progressed. An average of about 250,000 productive templates and 94,082 productive rearrangements was obtained per sample.

For this clone: No antigen is known for it. The junction and the germline gene differ at one end; a read error may be behind it.

For TCR beta library preparation, about 2 micrograms of genomic DNA were isolated from cryopreserved PBMCs. Longitudinal blood samples from CLL patients on ibrutinib monotherapy underwent high-throughput TCR beta sequencing. The patients were enrolled in a single-center, open-label phase 2 trial of ibrutinib monotherapy. The investigation overall reported the following: Baseline clonality was found to be higher than that of age-matched healthy donors and was strongly correlated with circulating CD8+ T-cell counts. Sampling times were not matched between patients in sustained remission and patients whose disease was progressing, and lymph node repertoires were not examined. Public clonotypes were found to be uncommon and were observed to contract or remain stable during treatment; the increase in clonality was shown to reflect expansion of private clonotypes at ibrutinib response. Clonality increased at ibrutinib response, stayed stable in sustained remission, and fell back toward baseline at progression.

Each clonotype received, on average, around 10x coverage in deep resolution sequencing performed on a MiSeq, where the target depth lay between 1 in 1 million and 1 in 200,000 T cells. The immunoSEQ hsTCRB Kit was used to generate the TCR beta libraries. Per the original workflow: Data were analyzed with ImmunoSEQ Data Assistant and ImmunoSEQ Analyzer, with V, D and J genes assigned per IMGT definitions. Clonality, which ranges from 0 to 1, was calculated as one minus the normalized Shannon entropy of productive rearrangement frequencies. Public clonotype analysis was restricted to overrepresented clonotypes comprising at least 0.05% of each patient's repertoire. Repertoires from some twelve age-matched healthy donors in immuneACCESS were used as clonality controls. TCRdb limited this immuneACCESS table to in-frame rearrangements with V and J called. A share of clones is missing; checked studies link under half to unresolved V genes, and the rest is unexplained. That table gives V, J and clone size, and the DNA gave D and trimming. The sample has some 300,000 clones on record, about 80% of them singletons. Clones ranked in the top ten supply 5% to 7% of the sample.

Reading from cysteine to phenylalanine, the CDR3 counts 13 amino acids. Of the read, only the CDR3 DNA is kept; its 39 bases are in frame from base 1. The germline V gene (reference sequence) sets CDR1 to LNHDA and CDR2 to SQIVND. This TCR came from a human donor with chronic lymphocytic leukemia. Recombination connected TRBV19 to TRBJ1-1, with a weak D call of TRBD1 (6 bases match). The sequencing here drew on PBMCs, taken before ibrutinib treatment. The nucleotide sequence reads TGTGCCAGTAGTACTCAGGGGAACGCTGAAGCTTTCTTT. Its protein is CASSTQGNAEAFF. Here the CDR3 is joined to the reference TRBV19 and TRBJ1-1 genes, and the full variable domain is: DGGITQSPKYLFRKEGQNVTLSCEQNLNHDAMYWYRQDPGQGLRLIYYSQIVNDFQKGDIAEGYSVSREKKESFPLTVTSAQKNPTAFYLCASSTQGNAEAFFGQGTRLTVV.